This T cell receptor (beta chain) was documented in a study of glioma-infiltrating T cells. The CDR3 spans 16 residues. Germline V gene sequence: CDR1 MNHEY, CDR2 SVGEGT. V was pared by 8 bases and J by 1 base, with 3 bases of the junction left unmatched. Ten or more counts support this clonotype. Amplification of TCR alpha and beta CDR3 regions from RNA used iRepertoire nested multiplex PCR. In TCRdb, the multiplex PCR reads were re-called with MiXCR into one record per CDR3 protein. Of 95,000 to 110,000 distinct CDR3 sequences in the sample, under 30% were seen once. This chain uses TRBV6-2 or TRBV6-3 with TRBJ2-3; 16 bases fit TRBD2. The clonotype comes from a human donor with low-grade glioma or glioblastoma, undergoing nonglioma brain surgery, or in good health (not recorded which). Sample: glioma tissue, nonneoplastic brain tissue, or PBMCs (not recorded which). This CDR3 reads CASGTSGGAGTDTQYF. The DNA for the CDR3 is TGTGCCAGCGGGACTAGCGGGGGGGCCGGCACAGATACGCAGTATTTT.